The clone carrying this T cell receptor (beta chain) is medium-sized (0.01 to 0.1%) within its sample. These data come from a study of PD-1 blockade in classical Hodgkin lymphoma. V lost 8 bases and J 5 bases, leaving 14 bases between the germline ends. CDR1 and CDR2 from the germline V gene are SGHAT and FQNNGV. The CDR3 runs 13 residues. Relapse was seen in all patients after autologous stem cell transplantation, and brentuximab vedotin exposure was variable. Sequenced by immunoSEQ multiplex PCR; TCRdb stores in-frame clones only, minus some. The table has tens of thousands of clones, around 80% seen once.

The rearrangement uses TRBV11-2 and TRBJ2-3; D is perhaps TRBD2 (7 bases). The sequencing here drew on peripheral blood mononuclear cells (PBMCs), taken at baseline. The TCR originated in a human donor with classical Hodgkin lymphoma. CDR3 amino acids: CASEGGLRDTQYF. The CDR3 nucleotides are TGTGCCAGCGAGGGGGGGCTCAGAGATACGCAGTATTTT.